This T cell receptor beta chain was documented in a study of spatial heterogeneity in lung cancer. TCRdb re-analysed the 5' RACE reads in MiXCR, keeping a single row per CDR3 protein. Here the sample spans about 36,000 distinct CDR3 sequences, 5.2% being singletons. CDR1 and CDR2 (germline): LGHNA, YSLEER. The length of the CDR3 is 13 residues. Trimming took off 3 bases at V and 5 bases at J, with 10 bases between the two ends. The time point here: sample taken at primary tumor resection. No cells were sorted before sequencing. The whole RNA sequenced was extracted from tumor, nontumor lung or frozen PBMC. This clonotype was counted at least ten times.

The material sequenced was PBMCs, taken at surgery. This clonotype originated in a female donor with early-stage non-small cell lung cancer. The chain is built from TRBV4-3 and TRBJ2-5; D is ambiguous. The CDR3 loop reads CASSQRIDETQYF. CDR3 bases: TGCGCCAGCAGCCAGCGAATAGATGAGACCCAGTACTTC.